A single TCR beta chain is shown here with its context. The sample comes from a study of PD-L1 blockade in urothelial cancer. Study-wide background: Patients initiated atezolizumab in about 2014 at 1,200 mg intravenously every 3 weeks. Median blood clonality was around 0.074, with more than 75,000 unique TCRs. Men with urothelial cancer arising in the bladder made up about 90% of the roughly 30 patients.

Assay used: immunoSEQ multiplex PCR; TCRdb lists only in-frame clones, some missing. The sample contains tens of thousands of clones, about 82% of which appear only once. Time point: pretreatment peripheral blood. The ends were cut back, 0 bases at V and 2 bases at J, with 12 bases in the middle. Per germline, CDR1 SGHRS and CDR2 YFSETQ. CDR3 size: 16 residues. This chain links TRBV5-1 with TRBJ2-1; D may be TRBD2 (5 bases). The material sequenced was PBMCs, taken around atezolizumab (anti-PD-L1) treatment. This receptor was taken from an elderly man with urothelial cancer. The CDR3 nucleotides read TGCGCCAGCAGCTTGGTTCTGGCGGGCGCCTACAATGAGCAGTTCTTC. Translated, it gives CASSLVLAGAYNEQFF.